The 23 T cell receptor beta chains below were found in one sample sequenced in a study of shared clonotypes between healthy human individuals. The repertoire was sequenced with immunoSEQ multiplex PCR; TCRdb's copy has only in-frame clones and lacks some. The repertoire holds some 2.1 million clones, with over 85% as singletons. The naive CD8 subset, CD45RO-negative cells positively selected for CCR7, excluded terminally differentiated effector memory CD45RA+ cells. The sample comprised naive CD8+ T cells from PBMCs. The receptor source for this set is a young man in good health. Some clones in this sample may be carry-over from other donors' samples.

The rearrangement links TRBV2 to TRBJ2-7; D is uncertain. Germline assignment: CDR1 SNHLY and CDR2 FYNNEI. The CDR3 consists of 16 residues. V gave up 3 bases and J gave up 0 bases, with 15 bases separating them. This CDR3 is CASSDLRAVSSYEQYF. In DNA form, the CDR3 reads TGTGCCAGCAGTGATTTAAGGGCAGTTAGCTCCTACGAGCAGTACTTC.

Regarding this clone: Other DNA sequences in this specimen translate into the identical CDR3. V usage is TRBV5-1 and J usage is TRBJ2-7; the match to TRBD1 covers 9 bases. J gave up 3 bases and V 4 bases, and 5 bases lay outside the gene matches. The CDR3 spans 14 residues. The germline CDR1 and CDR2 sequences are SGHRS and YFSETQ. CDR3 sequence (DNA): TGCGCCAGCAGCGCCGGGACAGGGAGCTACGAGCAGTACTTC. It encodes CASSAGTGSYEQYF.

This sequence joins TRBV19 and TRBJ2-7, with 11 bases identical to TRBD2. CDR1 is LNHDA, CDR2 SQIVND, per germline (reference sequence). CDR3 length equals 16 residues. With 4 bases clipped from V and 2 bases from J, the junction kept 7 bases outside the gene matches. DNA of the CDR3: TGTGCCAGTAGTAATCTAGCGGGAGGCCTCCCCTACGAGCAGTACTTC. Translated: CASSNLAGGLPYEQYF.

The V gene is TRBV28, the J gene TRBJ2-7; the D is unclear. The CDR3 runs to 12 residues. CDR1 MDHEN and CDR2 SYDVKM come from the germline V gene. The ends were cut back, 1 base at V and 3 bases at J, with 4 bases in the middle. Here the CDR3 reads CASSLYNYEQYF. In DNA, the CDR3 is TGTGCCAGCAGTTTATACAACTACGAGCAGTACTTC.

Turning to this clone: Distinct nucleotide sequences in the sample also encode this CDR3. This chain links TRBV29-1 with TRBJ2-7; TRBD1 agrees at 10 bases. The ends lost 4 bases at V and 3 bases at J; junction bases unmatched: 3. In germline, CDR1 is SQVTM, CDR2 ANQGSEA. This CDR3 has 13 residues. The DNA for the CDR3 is TGCAGCGTTGCAGGGACAGGGGTCTACGAGCAGTACTTC. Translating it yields CSVAGTGVYEQYF.

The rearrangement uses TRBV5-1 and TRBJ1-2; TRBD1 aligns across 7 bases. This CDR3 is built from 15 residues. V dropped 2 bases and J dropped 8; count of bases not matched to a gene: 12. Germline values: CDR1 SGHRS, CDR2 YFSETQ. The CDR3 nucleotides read TGCGCCAGCAGCTTAGTTGCGACAGGGTACCCGGGCTACACCTTC. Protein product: CASSLVATGYPGYTF.

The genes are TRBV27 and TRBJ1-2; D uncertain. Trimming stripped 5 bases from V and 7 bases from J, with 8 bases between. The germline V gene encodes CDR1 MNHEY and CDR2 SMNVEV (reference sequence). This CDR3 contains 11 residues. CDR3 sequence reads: CASSPTGGYTF. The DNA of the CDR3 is TGTGCCAGCAGTCCTACCGGTGGCTACACCTTC.

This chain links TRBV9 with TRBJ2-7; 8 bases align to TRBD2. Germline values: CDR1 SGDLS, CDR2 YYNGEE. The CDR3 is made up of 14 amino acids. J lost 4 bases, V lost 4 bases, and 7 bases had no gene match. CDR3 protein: CASSPGGRWYEQYF. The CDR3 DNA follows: TGTGCCAGCAGCCCGGGCGGGAGGTGGTACGAGCAGTACTTC.

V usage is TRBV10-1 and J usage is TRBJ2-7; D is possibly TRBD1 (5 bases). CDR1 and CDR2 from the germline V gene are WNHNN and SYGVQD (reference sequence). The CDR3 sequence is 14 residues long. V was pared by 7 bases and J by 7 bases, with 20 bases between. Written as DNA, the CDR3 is TGCGCCAGCATGGGAACAGGCGAGCCCAGTGAGCAGTACTTC. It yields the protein CASMGTGEPSEQYF.

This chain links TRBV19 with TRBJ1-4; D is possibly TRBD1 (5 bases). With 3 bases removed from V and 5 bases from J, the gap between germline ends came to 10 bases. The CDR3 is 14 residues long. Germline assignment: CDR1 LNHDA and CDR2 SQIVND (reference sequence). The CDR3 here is CASSIMGRNEKLFF. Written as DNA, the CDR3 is TGTGCCAGTAGTATCATGGGACGGAATGAAAAACTGTTTTTT.

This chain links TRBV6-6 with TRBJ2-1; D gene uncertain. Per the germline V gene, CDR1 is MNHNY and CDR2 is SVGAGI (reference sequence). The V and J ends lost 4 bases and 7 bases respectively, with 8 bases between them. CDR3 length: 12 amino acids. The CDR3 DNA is TGTGCCAGCAGTTTCCCCCGGAATGAGCAGTTCTTC. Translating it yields CASSFPRNEQFF.

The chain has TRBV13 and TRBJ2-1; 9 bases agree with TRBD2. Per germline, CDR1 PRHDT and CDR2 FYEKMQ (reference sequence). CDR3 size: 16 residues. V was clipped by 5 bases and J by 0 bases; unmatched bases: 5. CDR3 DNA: TGTGCCAGCAGCCCGACTAGCGGCAGCTCCTACAATGAGCAGTTCTTC. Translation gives CASSPTSGSSYNEQFF.

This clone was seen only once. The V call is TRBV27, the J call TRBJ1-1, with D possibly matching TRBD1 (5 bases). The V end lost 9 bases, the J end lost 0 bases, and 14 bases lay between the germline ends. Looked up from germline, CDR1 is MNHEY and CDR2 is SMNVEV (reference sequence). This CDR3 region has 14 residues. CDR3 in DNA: TGTGCCAGTATTCCGCGGGGGATGAACACTGAAGCTTTCTTT. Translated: CASIPRGMNTEAFF.

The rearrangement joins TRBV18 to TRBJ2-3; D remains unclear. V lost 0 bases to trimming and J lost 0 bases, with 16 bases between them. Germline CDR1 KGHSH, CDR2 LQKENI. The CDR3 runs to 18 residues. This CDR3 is CASSPPRLAVTSTDTQYF. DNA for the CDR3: TGTGCCAGCTCACCACCAAGGTTGGCAGTCACTAGCACAGATACGCAGTATTTT.

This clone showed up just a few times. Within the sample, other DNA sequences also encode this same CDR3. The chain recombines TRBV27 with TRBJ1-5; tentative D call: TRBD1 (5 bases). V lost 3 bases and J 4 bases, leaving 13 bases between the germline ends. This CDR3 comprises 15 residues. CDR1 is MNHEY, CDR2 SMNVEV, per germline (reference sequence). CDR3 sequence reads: CASSLRGGRNQPQHF. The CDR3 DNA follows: TGTGCCAGCAGTTTGCGCGGGGGTAGGAATCAGCCCCAGCATTTT.

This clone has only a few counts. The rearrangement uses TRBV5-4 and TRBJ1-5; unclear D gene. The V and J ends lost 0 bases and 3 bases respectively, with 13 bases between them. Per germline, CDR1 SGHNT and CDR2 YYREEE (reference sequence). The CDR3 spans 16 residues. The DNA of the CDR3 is TGTGCCAGCAGCTTGGACGGAAGACAATTCAATCAGCCCCAGCATTTT. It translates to CASSLDGRQFNQPQHF.

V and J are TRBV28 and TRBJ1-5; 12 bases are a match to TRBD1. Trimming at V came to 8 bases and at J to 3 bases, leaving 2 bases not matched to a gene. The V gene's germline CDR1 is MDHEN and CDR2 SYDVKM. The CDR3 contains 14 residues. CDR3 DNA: TGTGCCAGCCGGGACAGGGGGCACAATCAGCCCCAGCATTTT. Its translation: CASRDRGHNQPQHF.

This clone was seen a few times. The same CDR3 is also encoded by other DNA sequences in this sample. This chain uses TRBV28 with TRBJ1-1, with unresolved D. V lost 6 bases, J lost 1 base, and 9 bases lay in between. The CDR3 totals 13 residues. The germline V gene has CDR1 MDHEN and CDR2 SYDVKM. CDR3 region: CASSLPENTEAFF. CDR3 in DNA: TGTGCCAGCAGCCTGCCGGAGAACACTGAAGCTTTCTTT. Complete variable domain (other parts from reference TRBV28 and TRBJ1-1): DVKVTQSSRYLVKRTGEKVFLECVQDMDHENMFWYRQDPGLGLRLIYFSYDVKMKEKGDIPEGYSVSREKKERFSLILESASTNQTSMYLCASSLPENTEAFFGQGTRLTVV.

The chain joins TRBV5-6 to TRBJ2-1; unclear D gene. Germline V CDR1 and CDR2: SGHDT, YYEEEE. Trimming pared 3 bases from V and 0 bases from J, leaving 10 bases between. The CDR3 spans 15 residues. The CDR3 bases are TGTGCCAGCAGCTCAGGCACGGGCTCCTACAATGAGCAGTTCTTC. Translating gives CASSSGTGSYNEQFF.

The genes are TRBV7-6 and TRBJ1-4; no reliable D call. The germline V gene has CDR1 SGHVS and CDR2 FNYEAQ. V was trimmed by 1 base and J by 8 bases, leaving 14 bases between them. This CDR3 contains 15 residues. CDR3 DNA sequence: TGTGCCAGCAGCTTAGACCCGGGTCGACCAGAAAAACTGTTTTTT. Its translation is CASSLDPGRPEKLFF.

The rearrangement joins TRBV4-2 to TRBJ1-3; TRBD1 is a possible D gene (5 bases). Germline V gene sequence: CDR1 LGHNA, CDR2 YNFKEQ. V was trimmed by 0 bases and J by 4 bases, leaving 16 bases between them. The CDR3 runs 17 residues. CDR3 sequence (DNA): TGTGCCAGCAGCCAAGATCTGATTAGGGACGGCGGAAACACCATATATTTT. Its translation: CASSQDLIRDGGNTIYF.

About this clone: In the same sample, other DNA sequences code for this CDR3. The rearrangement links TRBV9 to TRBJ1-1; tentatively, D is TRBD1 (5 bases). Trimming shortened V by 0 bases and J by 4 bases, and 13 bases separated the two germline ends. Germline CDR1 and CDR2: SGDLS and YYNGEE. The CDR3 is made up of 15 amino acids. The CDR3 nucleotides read TGTGCCAGCAGCGTAGGCGCGGGGGTGGGCACTGAAGCTTTCTTT. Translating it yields CASSVGAGVGTEAFF. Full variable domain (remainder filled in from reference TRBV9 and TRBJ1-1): DSGVTQTPKHLITATGQRVTLRCSPRSGDLSVYWYQQSLDQGLQFLIQYYNGEERAKGNILERFSAQQFPDLHSELNLSSLELGDSALYFCASSVGAGVGTEAFFGQGTRLTVV.

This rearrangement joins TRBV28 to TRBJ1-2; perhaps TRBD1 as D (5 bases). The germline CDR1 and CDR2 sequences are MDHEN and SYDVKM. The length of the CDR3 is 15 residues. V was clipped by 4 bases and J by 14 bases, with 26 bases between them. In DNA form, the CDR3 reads TGTGCCAGCAGTTCCTGGGACGGAGGATTGATGGTAGATACCTTC. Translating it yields CASSSWDGGLMVDTF.